Sequencing of this T cell receptor (beta chain) was carried out in a study of cytomegalovirus exposure and HLA in healthy donors. General observations from the study: Cytomegalovirus status, reportedly, was diagnosed with high specificity and sensitivity by the classifier.

Worth noting for this clone: Its antigen is unidentified.

PCR amplification relied on 60 Vbeta primers (plus 13 Jbeta primers). TCRdb's table, derived via immunoSEQ multiplex PCR, lists solely in-frame clones and lacks some. The table has some 99,000 clones, 69% seen once. After removal of 5 bases from V and 1 base from J, the junction contained 8 bases not matched to a gene. Germline V CDR1 and CDR2: SGHVS, FQNEAQ. This CDR3 is built from 16 residues. Sequencing used PBMCs. The receptor was isolated from a woman in her 70s in good health and CMV-seropositive. The rearrangement joins TRBV7-8 to TRBJ1-3; 7 nucleotides match TRBD1. The CDR3 spells CASSNPTGKSGNTIYF. Written as DNA, the CDR3 is TGTGCCAGCAGCAATCCGACAGGGAAATCTGGAAACACCATATATTTT.